This T cell receptor beta chain was retrieved from a study of T cells in Graves' hyperthyroidism and ophthalmopathy. V gave up 1 base and J gave up 7 bases, with 17 bases separating them. This CDR3 region has 15 residues. Looked up from germline, CDR1 is MNHEY and CDR2 is SMNVEV (reference sequence). Amplification of TCR beta CDR3 regions used RNA as the template. The HTBI primer set was used in a first-round RT-PCR of the TCR CDR3. MiXCR was run by TCRdb on the multiplex PCR reads, yielding one entry per CDR3 protein. The sample includes around 620,000 distinct CDR3 sequences, about a sixth of them seen just once. This clonotype was recorded a few times. The patients, who ranged from 18 to 65 in age, presented with newly diagnosed hyperthyroidism lasting under 2 months.

This clonotype was sampled from a woman aged 25-40 years with Graves' hyperthyroidism. Material for sequencing was blood. The rearrangement uses TRBV27 and TRBJ2-7, with D perhaps TRBD2 (6 bases). The CDR3: CASSLLGTPVGEQYF. The CDR3, as DNA: TGTGCCAGCAGTTTATTAGGGACTCCAGTCGGGGAGCAGTACTTC.